This T cell receptor (beta chain) derives from a study of blood T cells in healthy people across ages. As for this clonotype: Its antigen remains unknown.

Study results and caveats: Among long-lived donors, naive CD4+ cells were more numerous and diversity higher than in aged donors.

There are 16 residues in the CDR3. Between the trimmed V and J ends, which lost 0 bases and 0 bases, there was a span of 11 bases. CDR1 and CDR2 (germline): MNHEY, SVGAGI. Drawn from each donor were 8.5 to 10 milliliters of peripheral blood. Combining a sample-barcoded 5' primer with a J-beta primer mix, a second PCR ran for roughly 7 to 12 cycles. Each CDR3 protein is one row after TCRdb ran MiXCR on the 5' RACE reads. The sample includes around 1.1 million distinct CDR3 sequences, 35% to 40% of them seen just once. The V gene is TRBV6-5, the J gene TRBJ1-2; D call uncertain. This receptor was taken from a young man in good health. Specimen: blood. Written as DNA, the CDR3 is TGTGCCAGCAGTTACTCCGGATCTTCAGCTAACTATGGCTACACCTTC. It is translated as CASSYSGSSANYGYTF.